The clone carrying this T cell receptor beta chain has only a few counts. Its antigen is not known. The assay was immunoSEQ multiplex PCR, and TCRdb's table has in-frame clones only and misses some. The profile shows 110,000 or so clones, about nine tenths of them singletons. These data come from a study of T cell responses to AZD1222 COVID-19 vaccine. Study outcomes and limitations: All repertoire sampling was performed exclusively after the peak T cell response. The study found vaccine-associated CD4 TCRs spanning spike, dominant at 160-218 and 743-854. Following two doses of AZD1222, Spike-specific TCR breadth and depth rose. Just a handful of AZD1222 recipients tested seropositive at baseline.

The CDR3 consists of 12 residues. V was clipped by 6 bases and J by 8 bases, with 13 bases between them. Germline V gives CDR1 MNHEY, CDR2 SVGAGI. The material sequenced was peripheral blood, taken 28 days after the second AZD1222 dose. The V gene is TRBV6-5, the J gene TRBJ1-2; weak D call: TRBD1 (5 bases). The sequence came from an adult who received the AZD1222 COVID-19 vaccine. CDR3 DNA: TGTGCCAGCAGGACCAGGGTAGGGGGCTACACCTTC. Protein sequence: CASRTRVGGYTF.